This record concerns one T cell receptor beta chain sequence. Its cognate antigen is unknown. cDNA molecules, individually, were tagged with unique molecular identifiers. MiXCR was run by TCRdb on the 5' RACE reads, yielding one entry per CDR3 protein. The sample yields some 64,000 distinct CDR3 sequences, 11% seen once. This entry comes from a study of early T cells in non-severe SARS-CoV-2 infection. The overall study: Bulk RNA taken from unsorted whole blood was sequenced, leaving chains unpaired. Study-level points and caveats: Database matching using VDJdb favored anti-spike CD8 responses, with private and CD4 specificities left missing.

The CDR3 totals 15 residues. Unmatched junction bases numbered 8, after V lost 4 bases and J lost 10 bases. This chain connects TRBV12-3 or TRBV12-4 to TRBJ1-6, with TRBD1 identical over 9 bases. Sequenced input: whole blood. The receptor was isolated from an adult who was a healthcare worker with PCR-confirmed SARS-CoV-2 infection or an uninfected control (not recorded which). The CDR3 sequence is CASSSWRQGVSPLHF. CDR3 bases: TGTGCCAGCAGTTCATGGAGACAGGGGGTGTCACCCCTCCACTTT.